Below, 24 T cell receptor beta chains from the same sample are listed, as sequenced in a study of blood T cell repertoires in COVID-19. Sequenced by immunoSEQ multiplex PCR; TCRdb stores in-frame clones only, minus some. The sample has tens of thousands of clones, less than 90% seen once. Sequenced input: peripheral blood. These receptors came from a woman in her sixties or seventies with active COVID-19.

The chain carries TRBV23-1 and TRBJ1-2; 12 nucleotides line up with TRBD1. TRBV23-1 is annotated as an ORF whose role is uncertain. Unmatched junction bases numbered 9, after V lost 2 bases and J lost 8 bases. This CDR3 region has 16 residues. DNA of the CDR3: TGCGCCAGCAGTCAAGGGGGACAGGGGGCTATGCGAGGCTACACCTTC. Residues: CASSQGGQGAMRGYTF.

This clone was observed a handful of times. The chain has TRBV25-1 and TRBJ2-3; 8 bases map to TRBD2. Germline V gene data show CDR1 as MGHDK and CDR2 as SYGVNS. The CDR3 runs 16 residues. After removal of 6 bases from V and 0 bases from J, the junction contained 8 bases not matched to a gene. DNA of the CDR3: TGTGCCAGCAGCCGGGGGGGGCGCGGAAGCACAGATACGCAGTATTTT. This sequence encodes CASSRGGRGSTDTQYF.

The CDR3 sequence is CASSRTGFGYTF. The CDR3 DNA is TGTGCCAGCAGTAGGACAGGGTTTGGCTACACCTTC. The rearrangement joins TRBV9 to TRBJ1-2, with 8 bases lining up with TRBD1. Germline CDR1 reads SGDLS; CDR2 reads YYNGEE. This CDR3 spans 12 amino acids. J was trimmed by 7 bases and V by 5 bases; bases with no gene match: 4.

The chain links TRBV14 to TRBJ2-3; TRBD2 agrees at 9 bases. With V trimmed by 4 bases and J by 2 bases, 7 bases remained unmatched. Germline-derived CDR1 and CDR2 are SGHDN and FVKESK. The CDR3 has 16 residues. CDR3 sequence reads: CASSRLGGRDTDTQYF. The CDR3 DNA follows: TGTGCCAGCAGCCGGCTGGGCGGGAGGGACACAGATACGCAGTATTTT.

Only one count was recorded for this clone. The chain links TRBV21-1 to TRBJ1-4; TRBD1 reflects the table's D call only, with no check against the DNA. TRBV21-1 is a pseudogene segment. The CDR3 totals 17 residues. The CDR3 spells CASSPRGLGQTNEKLFF. The CDR3, as DNA: TGTGCCAGCAGCCCCCGGGGACTGGGACAGACAAATGAAAAACTGTTTTTT.

The chain joins TRBV28 to TRBJ2-7; weak D call: TRBD2 (5 bases). CDR3 size: 14 residues. CDR1 MDHEN and CDR2 SYDVKM come from the germline V gene. V was clipped by 6 bases and J by 0 bases, with 12 bases between them. For the CDR3, the DNA is TGTGCCAGCAGCCGACCCGGAGGCTCCTACGAGCAGTACTTC. Its translation is CASSRPGGSYEQYF. Full variable domain (rest looked up from reference TRBV28 and TRBJ2-7): DVKVTQSSRYLVKRTGEKVFLECVQDMDHENMFWYRQDPGLGLRLIYFSYDVKMKEKGDIPEGYSVSREKKERFSLILESASTNQTSMYLCASSRPGGSYEQYFGPGTRLTVT.

This chain uses TRBV4-1 with TRBJ2-3; 11 bases align to TRBD2. This CDR3 is built from 15 residues. J was trimmed by 12 bases and V by 3 bases; bases with no gene match: 11. Per germline, CDR1 MGHRA and CDR2 YSYEKL. The CDR3 here is CASSQEVAGGTPQYF. CDR3 coding DNA: TGCGCCAGCAGCCAGGAGGTAGCGGGGGGGACCCCTCAGTATTTT.

V usage is TRBV19 and J usage is TRBJ2-1; TRBD2 might be the D (6 bases). From germline, CDR1 is LNHDA and CDR2 SQIVND (reference sequence). The CDR3 is made up of 15 amino acids. The germline V and J ends were trimmed by 2 bases and 6 bases, with 14 bases remaining between them. As DNA, the CDR3 is TGTGCCAGTAGTATACGGGAGTGGGGGAGCAATGAGCAGTTCTTC. This encodes CASSIREWGSNEQFF.

This chain uses TRBV5-4 with TRBJ1-4, with 7 nucleotides matching TRBD1. Germline V gives CDR1 SGHNT, CDR2 YYREEE (reference sequence). The junction had 10 bases not matched to a gene; V was cut back by 3 bases and J by 5 bases. The CDR3 loop spans 16 amino acids. This CDR3 reads CASSSGQMPGNEKLFF. The DNA of the CDR3 is TGTGCCAGCAGCTCGGGACAGATGCCCGGGAATGAAAAACTGTTTTTT.

The CDR3 DNA is TGTGCCAGCAGTTTACTCACAGGGGTCACTCACAATGAGCAGTTCTTC. Residues: CASSLLTGVTHNEQFF. V and J are TRBV28 and TRBJ2-1; 7 bases agree with TRBD1. The V gene end was trimmed by 2 bases and the J gene end by 5 bases; junction bases not matched to a gene: 9. The germline V gene encodes CDR1 MDHEN and CDR2 SYDVKM. The CDR3 runs to 16 residues.

Note on this clone: The germline gene is not matched at one end of the junction; a read error may be the cause. The chain couples TRBV11-2 to TRBJ2-7; TRBD1 matches at 8 bases. This CDR3 comprises 12 residues. Germline CDR1 and CDR2: SGHAT and FQNNGV. The CDR3 protein is CASSLAQGQGFF. CDR3 DNA sequence: TGTGCCAGCAGCTTAGCTCAAGGACAGGGCTTCTTC. The full variable domain, its missing parts supplied by reference TRBV11-2 and TRBJ2-7, is EAGVAQSPRYKIIEKRQSVAFWCNPISGHATLYWYQQILGQGPKLLIQFQNNGVVDDSQLPKDRFSAERLKGVDSTLKIQPAKLEDSAVYLCASSLAQGQGFFGPGTRLTVT.

The table lists this clone with a few counts. The CDR3, as DNA: TGTGCCAGCACCGAACAAGGGGAAAGGGGGAGCAATCAGCCCCAGCATTTT. Its protein product is CASTEQGERGSNQPQHF. J is TRBJ1-5 and V is TRBV21-1; the table's D call, TRBD1, has no DNA check behind it. TRBV21-1 is termed a pseudogene. CDR3 length: 17 amino acids.

This rearrangement joins TRBV1 to TRBJ2-1; TRBD1, the D gene given by the table, was not confirmed from the DNA. TRBV1 is a documented pseudogene. The CDR3 covers 16 residues. CDR3 nucleotides: TGCACCAGCAGCCGCCCTGACAGGGGGCCTTACAATGAGCAGTTCTTC. Its translation: CTSSRPDRGPYNEQFF.

The chain recombines TRBV9 with TRBJ1-1; D is undetermined. This CDR3 contains 13 residues. Trimming left V 0 bases short and J 3 bases short, with 6 bases between. The germline V gene encodes CDR1 SGDLS and CDR2 YYNGEE. CDR3 DNA: TGTGCCAGCAGCGTAGCCGGGTACACTGAAGCTTTCTTT. Protein product: CASSVAGYTEAFF.

This clone was detected only once. This chain connects TRBV19 to TRBJ2-1; TRBD2 agrees at 10 bases. V shed 3 bases and J 5 bases; nucleotides not matched to a gene: 4. From germline, CDR1 is LNHDA and CDR2 SQIVND (reference sequence). The CDR3 has 15 amino acids. Here the CDR3 DNA reads TGTGCCAGTAGTATTGTAACTAGCGGGAACAATGAGCAGTTCTTC. It is translated as CASSIVTSGNNEQFF.

The V call is TRBV28, the J call TRBJ2-7, with 8 bases that match TRBD2. This CDR3 region has 14 residues. J was trimmed by 5 bases and V by 2 bases; bases with no gene match: 5. The germline gives CDR1 MDHEN, CDR2 SYDVKM. In DNA form, the CDR3 reads TGTGCCAGCAGTTTAACGCGGGGGGCCCACGAGCAGTACTTC. Protein sequence: CASSLTRGAHEQYF. Using reference TRBV28 and TRBJ2-7 for the parts outside the CDR3, the full variable domain is DVKVTQSSRYLVKRTGEKVFLECVQDMDHENMFWYRQDPGLGLRLIYFSYDVKMKEKGDIPEGYSVSREKKERFSLILESASTNQTSMYLCASSLTRGAHEQYFGPGTRLTVT.

The V and J genes are TRBV2 and TRBJ2-1, with 11 bases fitting TRBD2. From germline, CDR1 is SNHLY and CDR2 FYNNEI. The trim removed 4 bases at V and 7 bases at J, leaving 6 bases unmatched. CDR3 length: 15 residues. The DNA of the CDR3 is TGTGCCAGCAGTGGGGGTAGCGGGAGGGGTAATGAGCAGTTCTTC. Amino acids: CASSGGSGRGNEQFF.

The chain uses TRBV28 and TRBJ2-1, with 9 positions matching TRBD2. The germline CDR1 and CDR2 sequences are MDHEN and SYDVKM. V shed 6 bases, J shed 7 bases, and the junction held 16 bases outside the gene matches. This CDR3 region has 17 residues. The DNA for the CDR3 is TGTGCCAGCAGCTCGAAGGAGGGTAGCGGGAGTGGTAATGAGCAGTTCTTC. This translates into CASSSKEGSGSGNEQFF.

The chain is built from TRBV10-3 and TRBJ2-7, with D possibly matching TRBD2 (6 bases). CDR3 size: 13 residues. V lost 1 base to trimming and J lost 6 bases, with 10 bases between them. Germline V gene lookup returns CDR1 ENHRY and CDR2 SYGVKD. CDR3: CAISEFGGGEQYF. The CDR3 nucleotides read TGTGCCATCAGTGAGTTTGGGGGAGGCGAGCAGTACTTC.

The J gene is TRBJ2-2, the V gene TRBV19; TRBD1 aligns across 7 bases. Trimming at V came to 2 bases and at J to 6 bases, leaving 3 bases not matched to a gene. Per the germline V gene, CDR1 is LNHDA and CDR2 is SQIVND (reference sequence). The CDR3 consists of 14 residues. CDR3 in DNA: TGTGCCAGTAGTATACCGGGACAGCCCGGGGAGCTGTTTTTT. This encodes CASSIPGQPGELFF. The complete variable domain, with remaining parts taken from reference TRBV19 and TRBJ2-2, reads DGGITQSPKYLFRKEGQNVTLSCEQNLNHDAMYWYRQDPGQGLRLIYYSQIVNDFQKGDIAEGYSVSREKKESFPLTVTSAQKNPTAFYLCASSIPGQPGELFFGEGSRLTVL.

The chain uses TRBV7-3 and TRBJ1-1, with D perhaps matching TRBD1 (6 bases). V was shortened by 6 bases and J by 5 bases, with 13 bases between the two germline ends. The V gene's germline CDR1 is SGHTA and CDR2 FQGTGA. The CDR3 loop spans 13 amino acids. The CDR3 protein is CASSSTGYTEAFF. CDR3 DNA sequence: TGTGCCAGCAGTTCCACAGGGTATACTGAAGCTTTCTTT. The variable domain in full, completed from reference TRBV7-3 and TRBJ1-1, reads GAGVSQTPSNKVTEKGKYVELRCDPISGHTALYWYRQSLGQGPEFLIYFQGTGAADDSGLPNDRFFAVRPEGSVSTLKIQRTERGDSAVYLCASSSTGYTEAFFGQGTRLTVV.

This clone was counted only a few times. This sequence joins TRBV4-2 and TRBJ1-1; tentatively, D is TRBD1 (6 bases). In germline, CDR1 is LGHNA, CDR2 YNFKEQ. Trimming took 7 bases from V and 1 from J, leaving 13 bases between them. The length of the CDR3 is 14 residues. In DNA, the CDR3 is TGTGCCAGCAAACTCGACAGGACGAACACTGAAGCTTTCTTT. It yields the protein CASKLDRTNTEAFF.

J is TRBJ2-2 and V is TRBV7-9; D is perhaps TRBD2 (5 bases). The CDR3 runs 15 residues. V lost 5 bases and J 5 bases, leaving 15 bases between the germline ends. The germline gives CDR1 SEHNR, CDR2 FQNEAQ (reference sequence). As DNA, the CDR3 is TGTGCCAGCAGCCCCGGACTTCTTTTTACCGGGGAGCTGTTTTTT. Its protein is CASSPGLLFTGELFF.

The sample holds one count of this clone. V is TRBV3-1 (or the pseudogene TRBV3-2) and J is TRBJ2-7; 8 bases line up with TRBD1. The CDR3 is 15 residues long. CDR1 and CDR2 (germline): LGHDT, YNNKEL (reference sequence). With V trimmed by 1 base and J by 3 bases, 5 bases remained unmatched. CDR3: CASSQVGQGGYEQYF. In DNA, the CDR3 is TGTGCCAGCAGCCAAGTCGGACAGGGAGGCTACGAGCAGTACTTC.